This T cell receptor (beta chain) came from a study of cytomegalovirus exposure and HLA in healthy donors. PCR was performed using 60 Vbeta and 13 Jbeta primers. Profiling relied on immunoSEQ multiplex PCR, and the TCRdb table lists in-frame clones only, not all of them. This repertoire shows roughly 79,000 clones, around 76% found once; its top ten account for under 7.5%. The length of the CDR3 is 14 residues. The V gene lost 2 bases and the J gene lost 6 bases, with 13 bases spanning the gap. Looked up from germline, CDR1 is MNHEY and CDR2 is SVGAGI. There were likely unrecorded immune exposures, though donors were nominally healthy when sampled.

The sequencing input was PBMCs. The source is a woman aged 45-65 years in good health and CMV-seropositive. The J gene is TRBJ1-1, the V gene TRBV6-5; D possibly corresponds to TRBD1 (6 bases). Written as DNA, the CDR3 is TGTGCCAGCAGTTACGGGGGGGGCAGGGCTGAAGCTTTCTTT. Translated, it gives CASSYGGGRAEAFF.